These 20 T cell receptor beta chains originate from one sample sequenced in a study of somatic mutations in cytotoxic T cells in rheumatoid arthritis. Assay: immunoSEQ multiplex PCR; the TCRdb copy retains only in-frame clones and omits some. The table has about 25,000 clones, 74% seen once. The sequencing sample was made of CD8+ T cells sorted from blood. These receptors were taken from a woman in her late teens or twenties in good health.

The chain couples TRBV7-9 to TRBJ2-7; D is uncertain. Germline-derived CDR1 and CDR2 are SEHNR and FQNEAQ (reference sequence). Trimming removed 1 base from V and 4 bases from J, with 5 bases in between. This CDR3 region has 12 residues. The CDR3 reads CASSLVGYEQYV. The CDR3 DNA sequence: TGTGCCAGCAGCTTAGTGGGATACGAGCAGTACGTC.

This clone was detected only once. This sequence joins TRBV5-4 and TRBJ1-1, with a weak D call TRBD1 (5 bases). The length of the CDR3 is 15 residues. Per the germline V gene, CDR1 is SGHNT and CDR2 is YYREEE (reference sequence). Trimming removed 0 bases from V and 1 base from J, with 10 bases in between. The CDR3 reads CASSLVGARNTEAFF. CDR3 DNA sequence: TGTGCCAGCAGCTTGGTAGGGGCTCGGAACACTGAAGCTTTCTTT.

This chain joins TRBV5-1 and TRBJ1-1; 7 bases match TRBD1. Trimming took 2 bases from V and 0 from J; bases not matched to a gene: 4. CDR3 length: 15 amino acids. Germline V gives CDR1 SGHRS, CDR2 YFSETQ. The CDR3 protein is CASSLLTGLNTEAFF. The CDR3 DNA is TGCGCCAGCAGCTTATTGACAGGGCTGAACACTGAAGCTTTCTTT.

The chain has TRBV6-1 and TRBJ1-1, with D perhaps matching TRBD1 (5 bases). V was shortened by 8 bases and J by 4 bases, with 11 bases between the two germline ends. CDR3 length: 12 amino acids. From germline, CDR1 is MNHNS and CDR2 SASEGT. CDR3 protein: CASLTGGTEAFF. In DNA, the CDR3 is TGTGCCAGCTTAACAGGAGGCACTGAAGCTTTCTTT.

J is TRBJ2-5 and V is TRBV20-1; no definite D call. Gene TRBJ2-7 matches the end of the DNA better, so the J call may be wrong. CDR3 length equals 11 residues. CDR1 is DFQATT, CDR2 SNEGSKA, per germline (reference sequence). The CDR3 here is CSAREGYEQYF. The CDR3 region has the DNA TGCAGTGCTAGAGAGGGCTACGAGCAGTACTTC.

This clone came up a few times. The chain has TRBV19 and TRBJ2-2; 7 nucleotides match TRBD2. The CDR3 length is 15 residues. Germline CDR1 reads LNHDA; CDR2 reads SQIVND (reference sequence). J was trimmed by 3 bases and V by 2 bases; bases with no gene match: 3. CDR3 bases: TGTGCCAGTAGTATATTAGGGAGGGACACCGGGGAGCTGTTTTTT. Its protein is CASSILGRDTGELFF.

The V and J genes are TRBV19 and TRBJ2-7; D call uncertain. Germline values: CDR1 LNHDA, CDR2 SQIVND (reference sequence). The CDR3 has 15 amino acids. V was clipped by 0 bases and J by 3 bases, with 12 bases between them. CDR3 region: CASSIDPGRSYEQYF. The DNA for the CDR3 is TGTGCCAGTAGTATAGATCCCGGCAGGAGCTACGAGCAGTACTTC. The full variable domain, in which reference TRBV19 and TRBJ2-7 provide the parts outside the CDR3, is DGGITQSPKYLFRKEGQNVTLSCEQNLNHDAMYWYRQDPGQGLRLIYYSQIVNDFQKGDIAEGYSVSREKKESFPLTVTSAQKNPTAFYLCASSIDPGRSYEQYFGPGTRLTVT.

V is TRBV11-2 and J is TRBJ2-7, with 8 positions matching TRBD2. Germline-derived CDR1 and CDR2 are SGHAT and FQNNGV. This CDR3 has 13 residues. The V and J ends lost 3 bases and 3 bases, in that order; junction bases with no gene match: 1. The CDR3 is CASSLGTSYEQYF. CDR3 in DNA: TGTGCCAGCAGCTTGGGGACTAGCTACGAGCAGTACTTC.

The DNA of the CDR3 is TGTGCCAGCAGCTTAGATAAGGGGCAGCCCCAGCATTTT. It yields the protein CASSLDKGQPQHF. This sequence joins TRBV11-3 and TRBJ1-5; possible D gene TRBD1, 5 bases. The germline CDR1 and CDR2 sequences are SGHNT and YENEEA. V was pared by 0 bases and J by 7 bases, with 7 bases between. CDR3 length equals 13 residues.

This clone was detected once. CDR3 sequence: CSVEPSYNEQFF. The CDR3 DNA sequence: TGCAGCGTTGAACCGTCCTACAATGAGCAGTTCTTC. The rearrangement uses TRBV29-1 and TRBJ2-1; D is ambiguous. Between the trimmed V and J ends, which lost 2 bases and 1 base, there was a span of 3 bases. Germline-derived CDR1 and CDR2 are SQVTM and ANQGSEA. The CDR3 runs to 12 residues.

The chain couples TRBV28 to TRBJ2-3; D remains ambiguous. CDR1 is MDHEN and CDR2 is SYDVKM in the germline V gene. The V gene lost 2 bases and the J gene lost 0 bases, with 9 bases spanning the gap. This CDR3 spans 15 amino acids. The CDR3 sequence is CASSLGRSSTDTQYF. The DNA of the CDR3 is TGTGCCAGCAGTTTAGGACGAAGTAGCACAGATACGCAGTATTTT.

The V call is TRBV4-1, the J call TRBJ2-1; 11 nucleotides align to TRBD2. The CDR3 sequence is 16 residues long. V lost 5 bases and J lost 7; bases outside the gene matches: 10. Germline V gives CDR1 MGHRA, CDR2 YSYEKL. CDR3 in amino acids: CASSSGTSGGRNEQFF. Written as DNA, the CDR3 is TGCGCCAGCAGCTCCGGGACTAGCGGAGGCAGGAATGAGCAGTTCTTC.

This clone showed up just a few times. This chain links TRBV7-2 with TRBJ2-7, with D uncertain. The CDR3 loop spans 13 amino acids. From germline, CDR1 is SGHTA and CDR2 FQGNSA. V was cut by 2 bases and J by 0 bases, with 5 bases left in between. The CDR3 loop is CASSLSPSYEQYV. The CDR3 bases are TGTGCCAGCAGCTTAAGTCCCTCCTACGAGCAGTACGTC.

The chain combines TRBV10-3 with TRBJ1-2; D may be TRBD1 (6 bases). The germline V and J ends were trimmed by 4 bases and 6 bases, with 21 bases remaining between them. Germline CDR1 is ENHRY and CDR2 is SYGVKD. This CDR3 is built from 16 residues. CDR3 sequence (DNA): TGTGCCATCAGTGGGGGGGCGGATCCTCTTCAACATGGCTACACCTTC. Protein sequence: CAISGGADPLQHGYTF.

The chain recombines TRBV7-9 with TRBJ1-5, with D unclear. CDR1 and CDR2 (germline): SEHNR, FQNEAQ (reference sequence). Trimming removed 1 base from V and 4 bases from J, with 8 bases in between. The CDR3 runs 14 residues. The CDR3 spells CASSLGASNQPQHF. In DNA, the CDR3 is TGTGCCAGCAGCTTAGGGGCATCTAATCAGCCCCAGCATTTT. The entire variable domain, with the rest obtained from reference TRBV7-9 and TRBJ1-5, is as follows: DTGVSQNPRHKITKRGQNVTFRCDPISEHNRLYWYRQTLGQGPEFLTYFQNEAQLEKSRLLSDRFSAERPKGSFSTLEIQRTEQGDSAMYLCASSLGASNQPQHFGDGTRLSIL.

This clone occurred a few times. The chain carries TRBV25-1 and TRBJ1-2; 9 nucleotides line up with TRBD1. Trimming cost V 10 bases and J 2 bases; bases outside gene matches: 5. The V gene's germline CDR1 is MGHDK and CDR2 SYGVNS. This CDR3 spans 13 amino acids. The CDR3 loop reads CATDRGGNYGYTF. The CDR3 DNA reads TGTGCCACGGACAGGGGAGGAAACTATGGCTACACCTTC.

The chain recombines TRBV28 with TRBJ2-3; 8 bases are shared with TRBD1. Germline V gene sequence: CDR1 MDHEN, CDR2 SYDVKM. This CDR3 spans 15 amino acids. J was trimmed by 3 bases and V by 2 bases; bases with no gene match: 4. CDR3 amino acids: CASSLGDRPTDTQYF. The CDR3 DNA reads as TGTGCCAGCAGTTTAGGGGACAGGCCGACAGATACGCAGTATTTT.

With regard to this clone: One end of the junction does not line up with germline, which may come from a read error. The gene calls are TRBV9 and TRBJ1-1; tentative D call: TRBD1 (6 bases). CDR1 is SGDLS, CDR2 YYNGEE, per germline. The CDR3 covers 13 residues. The CDR3: CASSVTGNPEAFF. CDR3 DNA: TGTGCCAGCAGCGTTACAGGGAACCCTGAAGCTTTCTTT.

DNA of the CDR3: TGTGCCACCAGCAGGGAAGGTTCAGGGTGGCACATCTCTGGGGCCAACGTCCTGACTTTC. Its translation: CATSREGSGWHISGANVLTF. This chain joins TRBV15 and TRBJ2-6, with a tentative D call TRBD1 (5 bases). This CDR3 contains 20 residues. The germline gives CDR1 LNHNV, CDR2 YYDKDF (reference sequence). V was trimmed by 3 bases and J by 0 bases, leaving 21 bases between them.

This clone was seen a few times. The gene calls are TRBV7-9 and TRBJ2-7; 8 bases agree with TRBD2. Trimming cost V 1 base and J 1 base; bases outside gene matches: 3. Germline V gives CDR1 SEHNR, CDR2 FQNEAQ (reference sequence). The CDR3 covers 15 residues. Written as DNA, the CDR3 is TGTGCCAGCAGCTTAGACGGGAGGGAGTCCTACGAGCAGTACTTC. Translated: CASSLDGRESYEQYF.